This passage covers 25 T cell receptor beta chains from one sample sequenced in a study of T cell responses to AZD1222 COVID-19 vaccine. The data were produced by immunoSEQ multiplex PCR, yet TCRdb's version contains in-frame clones alone and is incomplete. The top ten hold 4.5% to 5.5% of the sample, which has 150,000 to 200,000 clones, 85% to 95% seen once. The material was peripheral blood, obtained 28 days after the second AZD1222 dose. The receptors here all came from an adult who received the AZD1222 COVID-19 vaccine.

The CDR3 here is CASSSGQYNEQFF. The CDR3 DNA sequence: TGTGCCAGCAGCTCAGGACAGTACAATGAGCAGTTCTTC. The chain recombines TRBV7-2 with TRBJ2-1; D might be TRBD1 (6 bases). Germline V gene data show CDR1 as SGHTA and CDR2 as FQGNSA. The CDR3 extends over 13 amino acids. Between the trimmed V and J ends, which lost 4 bases and 4 bases, there was a span of 8 bases.

This sequence joins TRBV29-1 and TRBJ2-7, with D perhaps matching TRBD1 or TRBD2 (6 bases each). The V end lost 3 bases, the J end lost 2 bases, and 8 bases lay between the germline ends. The CDR3 runs to 12 residues. In germline, CDR1 is SQVTM, CDR2 ANQGSEA. The CDR3 DNA is TGCAGCGTTGAGCGGGACACCTACGAGCAGTACTTC. It specifies CSVERDTYEQYF.

This clone has only one observation. The rearrangement joins TRBV7-2 to TRBJ2-3; maybe TRBD2 (5 bases). In germline, CDR1 is SGHTA, CDR2 FQGNSA. CDR3 length: 14 amino acids. V lost 5 bases to trimming and J lost 2 bases, with 11 bases between them. The CDR3 loop is CASSQSGLTDTQYF. The CDR3 DNA sequence: TGTGCCAGCAGCCAAAGCGGCCTCACAGATACGCAGTATTTT.

This chain uses TRBV5-6 with TRBJ2-2, with D perhaps TRBD1 (5 bases). Germline loops: CDR1 SGHDT, CDR2 YYEEEE. This CDR3 is built from 16 residues. V dropped 0 bases and J dropped 5 bases, with 14 bases sitting between them. CDR3 loop: CASSLVGQGVTGELFF. The CDR3 DNA reads TGTGCCAGCAGCTTGGTGGGGCAGGGTGTGACCGGGGAGCTGTTTTTT. The full variable domain, rest sourced from reference TRBV5-6 and TRBJ2-2, is DAGVTQSPTHLIKTRGQQVTLRCSPKSGHDTVSWYQQALGQGPQFIFQYYEEEERQRGNFPDRFSGHQFPNYSSELNVNALLLGDSALYLCASSLVGQGVTGELFFGEGSRLTVL.

J is TRBJ2-5 and V is TRBV11-2; 8 bases fit TRBD2. V was clipped by 1 base and J by 1 base; unmatched bases: 8. Germline values: CDR1 SGHAT, CDR2 FQNNGV. The CDR3 has 17 amino acids. The CDR3 DNA follows: TGTGCCAGCAGCTTAGGAATTAGCGGGACCTCCCAAGAGACCCAGTACTTC. The encoded protein is CASSLGISGTSQETQYF.

V gene TRBV28 combines with J gene TRBJ2-7; TRBD1 matches 9 bases. The CDR3 contains 15 residues. Germline V gives CDR1 MDHEN, CDR2 SYDVKM. With 3 bases clipped from V and 3 bases from J, the junction kept 6 bases outside the gene matches. The CDR3 nucleotides are TGTGCCAGCAGTTTGGCCGAGGGACAGGGCTACGAGCAGTACTTC. Its translation is CASSLAEGQGYEQYF.

This clone appeared a single time. The rearrangement joins TRBV19 to TRBJ1-5; unclear D gene. Germline loops: CDR1 LNHDA, CDR2 SQIVND (reference sequence). Trimming took off 7 bases at V and 1 base at J, with 14 bases between the two ends. The CDR3 extends over 15 amino acids. The CDR3 loop reads CASISQDGSNQPQHF. The DNA for the CDR3 is TGTGCCAGTATTAGTCAGGACGGGAGCAATCAGCCCCAGCATTTT.

This chain links TRBV4-1 with TRBJ2-1, with 11 bases that match TRBD1. CDR3 length: 19 residues. The germline gives CDR1 MGHRA, CDR2 YSYEKL. With 1 base clipped from V and 0 bases from J, the junction kept 8 bases outside the gene matches. The CDR3 bases are TGCGCCAGCAGCCAAGGCACGGGACAGGGGGTCTTCTCCTACAATGAGCAGTTCTTC. Translating it yields CASSQGTGQGVFSYNEQFF.

The V gene is TRBV4-1, the J gene TRBJ2-1, with TRBD2 matching over 7 bases. CDR3 size: 15 residues. CDR1 MGHRA and CDR2 YSYEKL come from the germline V gene. Unmatched junction bases numbered 4, after V lost 2 bases and J lost 3 bases. CDR3 loop: CASSQLAVGYNEQFF. DNA for the CDR3: TGCGCCAGCAGCCAACTAGCGGTAGGCTACAATGAGCAGTTCTTC.

This clone came up once. The chain carries TRBV15 and TRBJ2-4; 7 positions agree with TRBD2. In germline, CDR1 is LNHNV, CDR2 YYDKDF (reference sequence). Germline trimming cut 6 bases from V and 8 bases from J; bases unmatched to any gene: 16. CDR3 length: 16 amino acids. The CDR3 protein is CATSRGLAAGRDIQYF. CDR3 coding DNA: TGTGCCACCAGTAGGGGTCTAGCGGCGGGAAGGGACATTCAGTACTTC.

The chain couples TRBV7-2 to TRBJ1-4; a possible D gene is TRBD1 (6 bases). This CDR3 is 14 amino acids long. CDR1 is SGHTA, CDR2 FQGNSA, per germline. The V gene lost 5 bases and the J gene lost 3 bases, with 10 bases spanning the gap. The CDR3 protein is CASSREGANEKLFF. The CDR3 nucleotides read TGTGCCAGCAGCCGGGAGGGGGCTAATGAAAAACTGTTTTTT.

V is TRBV28 and J is TRBJ2-4; D gene ambiguous. Germline CDR1 and CDR2: MDHEN and SYDVKM. Trimming removed 5 bases at V and 8 bases at J, with 10 bases between. CDR3 length equals 12 residues. The CDR3 loop is CASSQQGYIQYF. The CDR3 nucleotides read TGTGCCAGCAGTCAACAAGGTTACATTCAGTACTTC.

The chain uses TRBV5-1 and TRBJ1-4, with a possible D match to TRBD1 (5 bases). V was pared by 4 bases and J by 8 bases, with 12 bases between. CDR1 and CDR2 from the germline V gene are SGHRS and YFSETQ. The CDR3 totals 13 residues. The CDR3 reads CASSAGLLEKLFF. DNA for the CDR3: TGCGCCAGCAGCGCGGGACTCTTGGAAAAACTGTTTTTT.

This chain uses TRBV19 with TRBJ2-3, with 8 positions matching TRBD2. Germline V gives CDR1 LNHDA, CDR2 SQIVND (reference sequence). Trimming at V came to 6 bases and at J to 5 bases, leaving 13 bases not matched to a gene. The CDR3 runs 16 residues. DNA for the CDR3: TGTGCCAGTAGAGAACTAGCGGACCCAGGGCAAGATACGCAGTATTTT. Amino acid sequence: CASRELADPGQDTQYF.

This chain links TRBV7-6 with TRBJ1-1; TRBD1 matches 12 bases. Germline lookup yields CDR1 SGHVS and CDR2 FNYEAQ. The CDR3 totals 17 residues. Trimming at V came to 1 base and at J to 4 bases, leaving 7 bases not matched to a gene. The CDR3 coding sequence is TGTGCCAGCAGCTTAGGACCGGGACAGGGGGCGATCACTGAAGCTTTCTTT. Translation gives CASSLGPGQGAITEAFF.

V and J are TRBV29-1 and TRBJ1-2, with D uncertain. The CDR3 consists of 12 residues. Germline CDR1 SQVTM, CDR2 ANQGSEA. Between the trimmed V and J ends, which lost 4 bases and 3 bases, there was a span of 9 bases. The CDR3, as DNA: TGCAGCGTTGGAGGGTTGGACTATGGCTACACCTTC. Protein sequence: CSVGGLDYGYTF. Looking up the rest from reference TRBV29-1 and TRBJ1-2 gives the full variable domain: SAVISQKPSRDICQRGTSLTIQCQVDSQVTMMFWYRQQPGQSLTLIATANQGSEATYESGFVIDKFPISRPNLTFSTLTVSNMSPEDSSIYLCSVGGLDYGYTFGSGTRLTVV.

As DNA, the CDR3 is TGTGCCAGCAGCTTAGGTCCCGGGACAAAAGAGACCCAGTACTTC. Translating gives CASSLGPGTKETQYF. This chain joins TRBV11-2 and TRBJ2-5; tentative D call: TRBD1 (6 bases). Trimming cost V 1 base and J 3 bases, with 12 bases left between them. The CDR3 length is 15 residues. Germline V gene data show CDR1 as SGHAT and CDR2 as FQNNGV.

This clone was counted only a few times. The CDR3 spells CASRPTTSGLYEQYF. As DNA, the CDR3 is TGTGCCAGTAGACCCACGACTAGCGGACTCTACGAGCAGTACTTC. The chain carries TRBV19 and TRBJ2-7, with TRBD2 matching over 9 bases. V was pared by 6 bases and J by 3 bases, with 9 bases of the junction left unmatched. The CDR3 covers 15 residues. Germline CDR1 is LNHDA and CDR2 is SQIVND (reference sequence).

This clone was seen a few times. V is TRBV10-3 and J is TRBJ2-7; 10 bases fit TRBD1. The V segment lost 6 bases and the J segment 3 bases; nucleotides outside the gene matches: 2. The CDR3 consists of 13 residues. Germline V CDR1 and CDR2: ENHRY, SYGVKD. The CDR3 region has the DNA TGTGCCATCAGAGGGACAGGGGACTACGAGCAGTACTTC. It encodes CAIRGTGDYEQYF.

This chain joins TRBV29-1 and TRBJ1-3, with 10 bases matching TRBD1. The CDR3 contains 17 residues. Trimming removed 6 bases from V and 3 bases from J; junction bases left unmatched: 14. The germline CDR1 and CDR2 sequences are SQVTM and ANQGSEA. CDR3 bases: TGCAGCGTGGCCAACACACCCGGACAGGGGGGTGGAAACACCATATATTTT. This encodes CSVANTPGQGGGNTIYF.

This clone came up once. This chain links TRBV6-4 with TRBJ2-7; the D is unclear. V was pared by 2 bases and J by 3 bases, with 5 bases between. The germline gives CDR1 MRHNA, CDR2 SNTAGT. This CDR3 contains 12 residues. For the CDR3, the DNA is TGTGCCAGCAGTGACGGCGGCTACGAGCAGTACTTC. This encodes CASSDGGYEQYF.

This sequence joins TRBV28 and TRBJ2-7, with 8 bases fitting TRBD2. The V gene end was trimmed by 5 bases and the J gene end by 5 bases; junction bases not matched to a gene: 11. The CDR3 loop spans 15 amino acids. Germline-derived CDR1 and CDR2 are MDHEN and SYDVKM. The CDR3 coding sequence is TGTGCCAGCAGTCCCCCGGGGGGGTGGAGTAACGAGCAGTACTTC. It encodes CASSPPGGWSNEQYF.

The chain carries TRBV4-2 and TRBJ2-5; TRBD1 agrees at 8 bases. The V gene end was trimmed by 4 bases and the J gene end by 1 base; junction bases not matched to a gene: 5. In germline, CDR1 is LGHNA, CDR2 YNFKEQ. This CDR3 contains 15 residues. DNA for the CDR3: TGTGCCAGCAGCCGACAGGGGCAATCCCAAGAGACCCAGTACTTC. Translation gives CASSRQGQSQETQYF.

This sequence joins TRBV7-7 and TRBJ2-5; no clear D gene. V lost 5 bases, J lost 4 bases, and 11 bases lay in between. In germline, CDR1 is SSHAT, CDR2 FNYEAQ (reference sequence). The CDR3 contains 13 residues. CDR3 nucleotide sequence: TGTGCCAGCAGCACAGACCCTGGAGAGACCCAGTACTTC. It codes for CASSTDPGETQYF. Supplemented by reference TRBV7-7 and TRBJ2-5, the full variable domain reads GAGVSQSPRYKVTKRGQDVTLRCDPISSHATLYWYQQALGQGPEFLTYFNYEAQPDKSGLPSDRFSAERPEGSISTLTIQRTEQRDSAMYRCASSTDPGETQYFGPGTRLLVL.

This clone was counted a single time. V usage is TRBV11-3 and J usage is TRBJ1-3; TRBD1 agrees at 9 bases. Trimming removed 7 bases from V and 4 bases from J; junction bases left unmatched: 14. The CDR3 length is 17 residues. Germline lookup yields CDR1 SGHNT and CDR2 YENEEA. This CDR3 reads CASKPKQGAKGGNTIYF. The DNA of the CDR3 is TGTGCCAGCAAGCCCAAACAGGGGGCTAAAGGAGGAAACACCATATATTTT.